This TCR beta chain was recorded in a study of response to subunit inactivated influenza vaccine (dated by TCRdb to between 2017 and 2018). Background for the entire study: Deep quantitative T cell receptor repertoire profiling was used in the study to track responses to a trivalent subunit inactivated influenza vaccine.

Sequences DFQATT (CDR1) and SNEGSKA (CDR2) are obtained from the germline V gene (reference sequence). Spanning cysteine to phenylalanine, the CDR3 consists of 16 amino acids. Only the CDR3 portion is preserved as DNA: 48 bases, with reading frame beginning at the first base. The V end gives up 6 bases and the J end 0 bases, leaving 7 bases in the junction not matched to a gene. Note on this clonotype: Its target antigen remains unknown. No quality values exist for individual bases; no much larger clone is one base distant.

Points the paper makes about the study in general: It was suggested by the authors that each seasonal influenza vaccination may recruit only a limited number of new T cells.

Library construction relied on RT-PCR. Sequencing instrument: Illumina HiSeq 2500. The public reads were quality trimmed at Q25 with fastp and then assembled into clones with MiXCR by TCRdb, keeping productive beta chains. One record per CDR3 amino acid sequence lists the most common genes and DNA. Within this sample are more than 700,000 distinct CDR3 sequences, with about 20% of them counted one time only. The ten most abundant clones make up more than 8.5% of the sample. Sequenced material: PBMCs from blood, taken 4 to 6 days after vaccination. The TCR comes from a middle-aged man who received an inactivated influenza vaccine. Donor details come from another sample of the same person, matched by shared clones. The chain links TRBV20-1 with TRBJ2-1; 11 junctional bases match TRBD2. In nucleotides, the sequence is TGCAGTGCGTCGGGACTAGCGGCATTCTCCTACAATGAGCAGTTCTTC. It is translated as CSASGLAAFSYNEQFF.